Below, one T cell receptor (beta chain) is given with its context. This specimen comes from a study of T cell changes during pregnancy in multiple sclerosis. Germline CDR1 SQVTM, CDR2 ANQGSEA. Trimming shortened V by 6 bases and J by 4 bases, and 15 bases separated the two germline ends. The CDR3 runs to 14 residues. Data came from immunoSEQ multiplex PCR; TCRdb stores just in-frame clones and leaves some out. The sample holds about 40,000 clones, roughly 90% seen once. The receptor was derived from a female donor in good health, enrolled as a control in a pregnancy study. The chain links TRBV29-1 to TRBJ2-2; D may be TRBD2 (5 bases). This specimen was peripheral blood, taken in the second trimester of pregnancy. The CDR3 sequence: CSVTTGIPTGELFF. The DNA of the CDR3 is TGCAGCGTAACAACCGGGATCCCCACCGGGGAGCTGTTTTTT.